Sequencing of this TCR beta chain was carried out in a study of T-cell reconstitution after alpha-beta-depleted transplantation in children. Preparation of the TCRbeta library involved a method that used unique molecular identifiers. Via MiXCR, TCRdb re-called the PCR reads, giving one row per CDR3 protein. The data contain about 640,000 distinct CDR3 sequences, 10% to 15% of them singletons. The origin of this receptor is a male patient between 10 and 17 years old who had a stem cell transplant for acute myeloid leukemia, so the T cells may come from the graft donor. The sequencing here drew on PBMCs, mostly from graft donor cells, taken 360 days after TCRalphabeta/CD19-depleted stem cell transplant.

The chain's CDR3 is CASSQETGGPGETQYF. The CDR3 DNA is TGTGCCAGCAGCCAAGAGACGGGAGGGCCGGGAGAGACCCAGTACTTC. The V call is TRBV3-1, the J call TRBJ2-5; TRBD2 matches 8 bases. CDR3 length equals 16 residues. Looked up from germline, CDR1 is LGHDT and CDR2 is YNNKEL (reference sequence). J was trimmed by 4 bases and V by 0 bases; bases with no gene match: 7.